This TCR beta chain stems from a study of T cells expressing NK-cell markers. As for the study in general: Within the sequenced cohort of eight donors, seven exhibited HCMV seropositivity and one was seronegative. Whole-study findings and limits: Uncertainty persisted over the HCMV specificity of expanded NKG2C+ T cell clones.

This CDR3 has 16 residues. Germline values: CDR1 SGHRS, CDR2 YFSETQ. Following a re-call of the 5' RACE reads, TCRdb has one entry per CDR3 protein and lacks DNA. This repertoire comprises 550,000 to 600,000 distinct CDR3 sequences; its ten largest clones make up roughly 3.6%. To note about this clonotype: As yet, its antigen is unknown.

The chain links TRBV5-1 to TRBJ1-1; TCRdb's assignment of TRBD1 cannot be checked, as there is no DNA. The clonotype comes from a man younger than 35 in good health. Sequenced material: blood T cells: a sorted CD56 or NKG2C T cell subset, CD4+ or CD8+ T cells, or bulk PBMC T cells (not recorded which). This CDR3 reads CASSLGTGALGTEAFF.